The source of this T cell receptor beta chain is a study of blood T cell repertoires in COVID-19. Background on the study: There were acute and convalescent COVID-19 samples, and they came from the United States, Italy and Spain.

Germline loops: CDR1 SGHRS, CDR2 YFSETQ. The V gene lost 2 bases and the J gene lost 5 bases, with 13 bases spanning the gap. The CDR3 contains 14 residues. In the study's own analysis: Nucleated cell counts were estimated from reference gene primer amplification. Sequencing used immunoSEQ multiplex PCR; TCRdb keeps in-frame clones, though not all of them. Clone size and the V and J calls come from that table; the DNA yielded D and trimming. This table holds fewer than 350,000 clones, around 90% found once. The source of this sequence is a woman between 35 and 50 years old who had recovered from COVID-19. The sequenced material came from PBMCs or T cells enriched from blood (not recorded which). V is TRBV5-1 and J is TRBJ2-5, with D possibly TRBD2 on 6 matching bases. The CDR3, as DNA: TGCGCCAGCAGCTTAGGCATAGGGAGGGAGACCCAGTACTTC. This codes for CASSLGIGRETQYF.